A single sample gave rise to the 28 T cell receptor beta chains below, sequenced in a study of blood T cell repertoires in COVID-19. Measured with immunoSEQ multiplex PCR; TCRdb has only the in-frame clones, and not every one. The sample yields about 100,000 clones, approximately 80% seen once. Input material: peripheral blood. The source is a man between 45 and 60 years old with active or convalescent COVID-19.

The chain joins TRBV18 to TRBJ1-2, with D uncertain. Between the trimmed V and J ends, which lost 3 bases and 4 bases, there was a span of 12 bases. The CDR3 sequence is 14 residues long. Germline CDR1 and CDR2: KGHSH and LQKENI. In nucleotides, the CDR3 is TGTGCCAGCTCACCCACGTCAGAAAGCTATGGCTACACCTTC. Translation: CASSPTSESYGYTF.

V is TRBV6-6 and J is TRBJ1-5, with D unresolved. The ends were cut back, 5 bases at V and 2 bases at J, with 13 bases in the middle. Germline values: CDR1 MNHNY, CDR2 SVGAGI (reference sequence). CDR3 length: 15 residues. The CDR3 reads CASSDRVGGNQPQHF. The CDR3 DNA is TGTGCCAGCAGTGATAGGGTGGGAGGCAATCAGCCCCAGCATTTT.

This clone was observed once. The chain couples TRBV7-8 to TRBJ1-1; weak D call: TRBD1 (5 bases). Trimming took 5 bases from V and 5 from J, leaving 18 bases between them. Germline V gene lookup returns CDR1 SGHVS and CDR2 FQNEAQ. The CDR3 runs to 15 residues. Here the CDR3 reads CASSPDGTFGTEAFF. CDR3 DNA: TGTGCCAGCAGCCCTGACGGGACTTTCGGGACTGAAGCTTTCTTT.

CDR3 amino acids: CASSLKTGAKNIQYF. The CDR3 DNA is TGTGCCAGCAGCTTAAAGACAGGGGCCAAAAACATTCAGTACTTC. J is TRBJ2-4 and V is TRBV3-1 (or the pseudogene TRBV3-2), with 7 bases lining up with TRBD1. V trimming: 5 bases; J trimming: 1 base; junction bases outside the gene matches: 5. CDR3 length equals 15 residues. CDR1 is LGHDT, CDR2 YNNKEL, per germline (reference sequence).

The genes are TRBV3-1 (or the pseudogene TRBV3-2) and TRBJ2-4; D not resolved. Germline CDR1 LGHDT, CDR2 YNNKEL (reference sequence). The V and J ends lost 1 base and 8 bases respectively, with 9 bases between them. This CDR3 spans 13 amino acids. CDR3 sequence (DNA): TGTGCCAGCAGCCAAGGAGGCACGGACATTCAGTACTTC. Its translation is CASSQGGTDIQYF.

V and J are TRBV4-1 and TRBJ2-2, with D unresolved. V lost 4 bases to trimming and J lost 2 bases, with 11 bases between them. Germline V gives CDR1 MGHRA, CDR2 YSYEKL. The CDR3 totals 15 residues. The CDR3, as DNA: TGCGCCAGCAGCCGGGCCCCAGATAACACCGGGGAGCTGTTTTTT. Protein product: CASSRAPDNTGELFF.

CDR3 nucleotide sequence: TGTGCCAGCAGTGGCCGGGACAGGGGGGTTCAAGAGACCCAGTACTTC. This codes for CASSGRDRGVQETQYF. The chain carries TRBV6-6 and TRBJ2-5, with 11 bases aligning to TRBD1. The CDR3 length is 16 residues. Germline CDR1 reads MNHNY; CDR2 reads SVGAGI (reference sequence). With V trimmed by 5 bases and J by 2 bases, 7 bases remained unmatched.

This rearrangement joins TRBV5-5 to TRBJ2-7; 8 positions agree with TRBD1. The germline gives CDR1 SGHKS, CDR2 YYEKEE (reference sequence). Losses at the gene ends were 4 bases for V and 6 bases for J; bases not matched to a gene: 12. The length of the CDR3 is 15 residues. CDR3 nucleotides: TGTGCCAGCAGCCTCGTAGGACAGGGCTCACCCGAGCAGTACTTC. Amino acid sequence: CASSLVGQGSPEQYF.

The chain recombines TRBV5-1 with TRBJ2-3; TRBD1 aligns across 11 bases. V lost 3 bases, J lost 3 bases, and 18 bases stayed unmatched. Germline V lookup: CDR1 SGHRS, CDR2 YFSETQ. This CDR3 has 20 residues. CDR3 loop: CASSSRTGGASSDRTDTQYF. In nucleotides, the CDR3 is TGCGCCAGCAGCTCCCGGACAGGGGGCGCTTCTAGCGATCGGACAGATACGCAGTATTTT.

This clone appeared once. Here the CDR3 DNA reads TGTGCCAGCAGTTTACCGGGACAGCTCGACTATGAAAAACTGTTTTTT. This encodes CASSLPGQLDYEKLFF. The rearrangement uses TRBV6-2 or TRBV6-3 and TRBJ1-4; TRBD1 agrees at 7 bases. The CDR3 sequence is 16 residues long. Germline CDR1 is MNHEY and CDR2 is SVGEGT. V dropped 4 bases and J dropped 6; count of bases not matched to a gene: 11.

The rearrangement uses TRBV7-9 and TRBJ2-1, with 16 bases lining up with TRBD2. CDR1 is SEHNR, CDR2 FQNEAQ, per germline (reference sequence). The CDR3 has 20 residues. V shed 5 bases and J 6 bases; nucleotides not matched to a gene: 16. The CDR3 here is CASSRVEGGTSGRAGNEQFF. The CDR3 nucleotides are TGTGCCAGCAGCAGGGTCGAGGGGGGGACTAGCGGGAGGGCCGGCAATGAGCAGTTCTTC. Using reference TRBV7-9 and TRBJ2-1 for the parts outside the CDR3, the full variable domain is DTGVSQNPRHKITKRGQNVTFRCDPISEHNRLYWYRQTLGQGPEFLTYFQNEAQLEKSRLLSDRFSAERPKGSFSTLEIQRTEQGDSAMYLCASSRVEGGTSGRAGNEQFFGPGTRLTVL.

The CDR3 is CASRDGQHTEAFF. CDR3 coding DNA: TGTGCCAGCAGGGATGGACAGCACACTGAAGCTTTCTTT. The chain employs TRBV3-1 (or the pseudogene TRBV3-2) and TRBJ1-1; D is perhaps TRBD1 (6 bases). Deletions cut 6 bases from V and 3 bases from J, with 11 bases between. This CDR3 comprises 13 residues. In germline, CDR1 is LGHDT, CDR2 YNNKEL (reference sequence).

The gene calls are TRBV12-3 or TRBV12-4 and TRBJ2-1; 8 nucleotides agree with TRBD1. J was trimmed by 15 bases and V by 5 bases; bases with no gene match: 9. This CDR3 region has 12 residues. The CDR3, as DNA: TGTGCCAGCAGTAGATTTGGACAGGGCGGGTTCTTC. This gives the protein CASSRFGQGGFF.

The V call is TRBV27, the J call TRBJ2-3; 8 nucleotides line up with TRBD2. The V and J ends lost 2 bases and 2 bases, in that order; junction bases with no gene match: 6. The CDR3 sequence is 16 residues long. Germline CDR1 and CDR2: MNHEY and SMNVEV (reference sequence). CDR3 DNA: TGTGCCAGCAGTTTAGGGATAGCGGGGAACACAGATACGCAGTATTTT. The encoded protein is CASSLGIAGNTDTQYF.

This clone has a handful of counts. The genes are TRBV29-1 and TRBJ2-3; 7 positions match TRBD2. Germline V gene sequence: CDR1 SQVTM, CDR2 ANQGSEA. The CDR3 sequence is 14 residues long. After removal of 4 bases from V and 4 bases from J, the junction contained 8 bases not matched to a gene. This CDR3 is CSVGGGRGADTQYF. The CDR3 DNA reads TGCAGCGTTGGGGGCGGGAGAGGCGCAGATACGCAGTATTTT.

This rearrangement joins TRBV7-2 to TRBJ2-5; D gene unclear. The V gene's germline CDR1 is SGHTA and CDR2 FQGNSA. CDR3 length equals 14 residues. Trimming removed 1 base from V and 2 bases from J, with 8 bases in between. Written as DNA, the CDR3 is TGTGCCAGCAGCTTAGAACTCGTTCAAGAGACCCAGTACTTC. Protein product: CASSLELVQETQYF.

The CDR3 bases are TGTGCCAGCAGCCAAAACAGACGCGAGACCCAGTACTTC. Amino acids: CASSQNRRETQYF. J is TRBJ2-5 and V is TRBV3-1 (or the pseudogene TRBV3-2); D gene uncertain. The germline V and J ends were trimmed by 2 bases and 5 bases, with 9 bases remaining between them. Germline V gene data show CDR1 as LGHDT and CDR2 as YNNKEL (reference sequence). This CDR3 is built from 13 residues.

The chain carries TRBV9 and TRBJ2-2, with 9 bases that match TRBD1. Germline lookup yields CDR1 SGDLS and CDR2 YYNGEE. The CDR3 length is 15 residues. V lost 0 bases to trimming and J lost 4 bases; unmatched junction nucleotides: 1. The CDR3 sequence is CASSVVDRGTGELFF. In DNA form, the CDR3 reads TGTGCCAGCAGCGTAGTGGACAGGGGCACCGGGGAGCTGTTTTTT.

The chain recombines TRBV6-5 with TRBJ1-5, with D uncertain. In germline, CDR1 is MNHEY, CDR2 SVGAGI. Trimming took 7 bases from V and 7 from J, leaving 11 bases between them. This CDR3 has 12 residues. For the CDR3, the DNA is TGTGCCAGCAAAATCGGCGGGCAGCCCCAGCATTTT. This sequence encodes CASKIGGQPQHF.

Concerning this clone itself: Other DNA sequences from this sample encode an identical CDR3 as well. The chain employs TRBV3-1 (or the pseudogene TRBV3-2) and TRBJ2-7; 13 positions match TRBD2. The germline V gene has CDR1 LGHDT and CDR2 YNNKEL (reference sequence). Losses at the gene ends were 3 bases for V and 3 bases for J; bases not matched to a gene: 2. CDR3 length equals 15 residues. The CDR3 nucleotides read TGTGCCAGCAGCCAGGGACTAGCGGGATACTACGAGCAGTACTTC. Protein: CASSQGLAGYYEQYF.

The rearrangement links TRBV29-1 to TRBJ2-1, with TRBD2 matching over 14 bases. The CDR3 length is 18 residues. Germline V lookup: CDR1 SQVTM, CDR2 ANQGSEA. Unmatched junction bases numbered 12, after V lost 5 bases and J lost 3 bases. DNA for the CDR3: TGCAGCGTTCCAGTGTCGGGACTAGCGGGAGCTTTCTACAATGAGCAGTTCTTC. It codes for CSVPVSGLAGAFYNEQFF.

This clone has a count of ten or more. The CDR3 coding sequence is TGTGCCAGCAGCCCCCATGAAGCTAGCGGGAGTTACGAGCAGTACTTC. Amino acid sequence: CASSPHEASGSYEQYF. This chain uses TRBV11-3 with TRBJ2-7, with 10 bases that match TRBD2. This CDR3 has 16 residues. CDR1 and CDR2 from the germline V gene are SGHNT and YENEEA. The trim removed 5 bases at V and 4 bases at J, leaving 11 bases unmatched.

The rearrangement links TRBV29-1 to TRBJ2-3; D is unclear. Trimming stripped 2 bases from V and 2 bases from J, with 8 bases between. Germline V gene sequence: CDR1 SQVTM, CDR2 ANQGSEA. There are 13 residues in the CDR3. In DNA form, the CDR3 reads TGCAGCGTTGAATCGCTATACACAGATACGCAGTATTTT. Residues: CSVESLYTDTQYF.

The CDR3 region is CASSLGQTTGELFF. CDR3 coding DNA: TGCGCCAGCAGCTTGGGACAGACTACCGGGGAGCTGTTTTTT. The rearrangement links TRBV5-1 to TRBJ2-2, with D possibly matching TRBD1 (5 bases). In germline, CDR1 is SGHRS, CDR2 YFSETQ. Trimming took off 0 bases at V and 5 bases at J, with 8 bases between the two ends. CDR3 length: 14 residues.

The chain is built from TRBV6-1 and TRBJ1-6; D not resolved. This CDR3 is built from 13 residues. Trimming shortened V by 0 bases and J by 8 bases, and 5 bases separated the two germline ends. CDR1 is MNHNS and CDR2 is SASEGT in the germline V gene. The CDR3 DNA is TGTGCCAGCAGTGAAGCCGGGGATTCACCCCTCCACTTT. As protein: CASSEAGDSPLHF.

The chain couples TRBV19 to TRBJ2-1, with TRBD2 matching over 8 bases. With 1 base clipped from V and 5 bases from J, the junction kept 4 bases outside the gene matches. The germline V gene encodes CDR1 LNHDA and CDR2 SQIVND (reference sequence). This CDR3 has 15 amino acids. In DNA, the CDR3 is TGTGCCAGTAGTATAGCGGATAGCGGGAACAATGAGCAGTTCTTC. It specifies CASSIADSGNNEQFF. Full variable domain (rest looked up from reference TRBV19 and TRBJ2-1): DGGITQSPKYLFRKEGQNVTLSCEQNLNHDAMYWYRQDPGQGLRLIYYSQIVNDFQKGDIAEGYSVSREKKESFPLTVTSAQKNPTAFYLCASSIADSGNNEQFFGPGTRLTVL.

The V gene is TRBV3-1 (or the pseudogene TRBV3-2), the J gene TRBJ2-7, with 7 bases matching TRBD1. This CDR3 has 14 amino acids. J lost 6 bases, V lost 0 bases, and 5 bases had no gene match. Germline V lookup: CDR1 LGHDT, CDR2 YNNKEL (reference sequence). The CDR3 loop reads CASSQDTGASEQYF. The CDR3 DNA follows: TGTGCCAGCAGCCAAGATACAGGGGCTTCCGAGCAGTACTTC.

This clone occurred once. V is TRBV7-9 and J is TRBJ2-2; 14 nucleotides align to TRBD2. V lost 5 bases and J lost 3; bases outside the gene matches: 5. Germline V CDR1 and CDR2: SEHNR, FQNEAQ (reference sequence). The CDR3 runs to 17 residues. The CDR3 sequence is CASSQGLAGVYTGELFF. Written as DNA, the CDR3 is TGTGCCAGCAGCCAGGGACTAGCGGGAGTTTACACCGGGGAGCTGTTTTTT.